This record concerns one T cell receptor beta chain sequence. The V gene's germline CDR1 is SGHKS and CDR2 YYEKEE (reference sequence). The CDR3 length is 14 residues. Trimming pared 0 bases from V and 0 bases from J, leaving 6 bases between. The PCR ran on 60 Vbeta and 13 Jbeta primers. Clones were read by immunoSEQ multiplex PCR, and TCRdb kept only the in-frame ones, dropping some. The table has around 85,000 clones, around three quarters seen once; the top ten hold around 6.7%. This sample was included in a study of cytomegalovirus exposure and HLA in healthy donors. The specimen sequenced was PBMCs. This receptor was taken from a man between 25 and 39 years old in good health and CMV-seronegative. This chain links TRBV5-5 with TRBJ1-1; D unclear. CDR3 sequence: CASSLAPVNTEAFF. The CDR3 nucleotides are TGTGCCAGCAGCTTGGCCCCAGTGAACACTGAAGCTTTCTTT. Full variable domain (outside the CDR3, taken from reference TRBV5-5 and TRBJ1-1): DAGVTQSPTHLIKTRGQQVTLRCSPISGHKSVSWYQQVLGQGPQFIFQYYEKEERGRGNFPDRFSARQFPNYSSELNVNALLLGDSALYLCASSLAPVNTEAFFGQGTRLTVV.